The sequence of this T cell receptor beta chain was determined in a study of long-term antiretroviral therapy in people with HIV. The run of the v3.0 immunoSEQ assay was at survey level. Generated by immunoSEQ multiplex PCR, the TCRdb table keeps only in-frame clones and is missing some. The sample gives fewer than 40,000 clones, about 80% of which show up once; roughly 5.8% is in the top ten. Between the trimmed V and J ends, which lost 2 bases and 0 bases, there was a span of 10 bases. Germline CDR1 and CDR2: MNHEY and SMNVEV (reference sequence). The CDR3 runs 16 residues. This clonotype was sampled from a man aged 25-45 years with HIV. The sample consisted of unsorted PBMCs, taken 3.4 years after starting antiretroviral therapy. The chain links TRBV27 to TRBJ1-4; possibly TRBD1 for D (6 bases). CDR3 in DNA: TGTGCCAGCAGTTTAAACAGGGTTACAACTAATGAAAAACTGTTTTTT. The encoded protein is CASSLNRVTTNEKLFF.